This TCR beta chain was documented in a study of Ad26.COV2.S vaccination and SARS-CoV-2 variants. A single count supports this clone. Treatment meaning: some 19 received Ad26.COV2.S at low or high dose, single or two shots; 5 received placebo; per-sample allocation not given. Collection of the samples took place on day 63 after the first injection of vaccine or placebo. The shot given was an Ad26 vector that makes Wuhan-strain SARS-CoV-2 spike. Repertoires were generated with immunoSEQ multiplex PCR, while TCRdb's copy carries only in-frame clones and drops some. The sample gives 440,000 or so clones, about 90% of which show up once; about 1.7% is in the top ten. Germline CDR1 and CDR2: MDHEN and SYDVKM. The CDR3 runs to 15 residues. After removal of 4 bases from V and 6 bases from J, the junction contained 6 bases not matched to a gene.

Sequencing was performed on peripheral blood, taken in a trial of Ad26.COV2.S vaccine versus placebo. This chain uses TRBV28 with TRBJ1-4, with 9 positions matching TRBD1. The clonotype originates from a person aged 18-60 years who received the Ad26.COV2.S COVID-19 vaccine or a placebo. The CDR3 sequence: CASSSSGTGYEKLFF. CDR3 DNA sequence: TGTGCCAGCAGTTCCTCCGGGACAGGGTATGAAAAACTGTTTTTT.